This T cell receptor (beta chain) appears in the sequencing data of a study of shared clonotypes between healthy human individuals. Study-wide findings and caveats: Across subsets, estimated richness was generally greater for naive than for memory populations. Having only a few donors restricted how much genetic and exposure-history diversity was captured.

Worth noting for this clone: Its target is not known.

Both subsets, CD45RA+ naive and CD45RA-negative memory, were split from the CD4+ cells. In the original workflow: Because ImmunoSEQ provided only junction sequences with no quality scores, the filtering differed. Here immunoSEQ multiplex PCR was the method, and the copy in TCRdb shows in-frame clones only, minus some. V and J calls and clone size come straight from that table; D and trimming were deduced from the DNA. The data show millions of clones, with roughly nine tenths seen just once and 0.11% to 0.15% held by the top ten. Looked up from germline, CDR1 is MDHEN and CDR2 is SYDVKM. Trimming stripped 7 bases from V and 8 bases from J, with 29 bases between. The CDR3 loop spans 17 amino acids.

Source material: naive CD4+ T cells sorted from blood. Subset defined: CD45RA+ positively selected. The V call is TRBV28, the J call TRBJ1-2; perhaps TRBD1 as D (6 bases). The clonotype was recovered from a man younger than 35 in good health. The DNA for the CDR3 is TGTGCCAGCACCTTGGGTAGATGGCGCGACAGGTATGGAGGCTACACCTTC. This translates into CASTLGRWRDRYGGYTF.